This T cell receptor (beta chain) was captured by sequencing in a study of T cell responses to AZD1222 COVID-19 vaccine. Findings and limits, study-wide: Clonal diversity was possibly underestimated; the donors were predominantly white British and more often female. Distributed over spike, vaccine-associated CD4 TCRs predominated at 160-218 and 743-854. Reports indicate that nearly half of spike-specific TCRs are directed at unmutated variant regions.

The length of the CDR3 is 13 residues. Trimming left V 5 bases short and J 6 bases short, with 12 bases between. Germline assignment: CDR1 SGHTA and CDR2 FQGNSA. For this clone: Its antigen is still unknown.

Repertoires were generated with immunoSEQ multiplex PCR, while TCRdb's copy carries only in-frame clones and drops some. The table lists approximately 100,000 clones, roughly nine tenths of them singletons, with about 1.5% in the top ten. The chain employs TRBV7-2 and TRBJ2-3; a possible D gene is TRBD2 (5 bases). This material consisted of peripheral blood, taken on day 0 of AZD1222 vaccination. The receptor was derived from an adult in good health. The CDR3 is CASSPPTGDTQYF. The CDR3 DNA follows: TGTGCCAGCAGCCCTCCCACGGGGGATACGCAGTATTTT.